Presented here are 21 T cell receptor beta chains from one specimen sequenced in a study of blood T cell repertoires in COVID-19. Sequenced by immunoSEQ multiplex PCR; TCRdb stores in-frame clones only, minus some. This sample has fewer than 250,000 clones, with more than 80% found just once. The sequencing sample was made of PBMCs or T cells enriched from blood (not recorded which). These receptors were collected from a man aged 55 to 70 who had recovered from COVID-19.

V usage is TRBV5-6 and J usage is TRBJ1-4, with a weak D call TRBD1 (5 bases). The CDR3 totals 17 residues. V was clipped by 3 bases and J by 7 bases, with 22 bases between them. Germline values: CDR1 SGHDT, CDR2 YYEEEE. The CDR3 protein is CASSSRDYSVYLEKLFF. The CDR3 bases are TGTGCCAGCAGCTCCCGGGACTACTCCGTGTATCTTGAAAAACTGTTTTTT.

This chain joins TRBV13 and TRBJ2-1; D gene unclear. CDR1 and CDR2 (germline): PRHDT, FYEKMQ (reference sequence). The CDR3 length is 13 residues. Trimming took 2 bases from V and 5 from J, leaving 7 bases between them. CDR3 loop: CASSLQQNNEQFF. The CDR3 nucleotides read TGTGCCAGCAGCTTACAACAGAACAATGAGCAGTTCTTC.

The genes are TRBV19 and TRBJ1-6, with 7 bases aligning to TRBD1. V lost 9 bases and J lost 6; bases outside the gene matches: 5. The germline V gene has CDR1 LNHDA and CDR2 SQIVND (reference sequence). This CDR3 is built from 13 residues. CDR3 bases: TGTGCCAGAAGGACAGGACCTAATTCACCCCTCCACTTT. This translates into CARRTGPNSPLHF.

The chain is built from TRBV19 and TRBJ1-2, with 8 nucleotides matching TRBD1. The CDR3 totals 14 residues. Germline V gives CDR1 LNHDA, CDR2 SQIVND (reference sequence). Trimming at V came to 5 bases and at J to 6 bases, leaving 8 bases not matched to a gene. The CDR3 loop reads CASSADRVGNGYTF. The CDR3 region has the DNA TGTGCCAGTAGTGCGGACAGGGTGGGGAATGGCTACACCTTC. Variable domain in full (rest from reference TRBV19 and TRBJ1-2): DGGITQSPKYLFRKEGQNVTLSCEQNLNHDAMYWYRQDPGQGLRLIYYSQIVNDFQKGDIAEGYSVSREKKESFPLTVTSAQKNPTAFYLCASSADRVGNGYTFGSGTRLTVV.

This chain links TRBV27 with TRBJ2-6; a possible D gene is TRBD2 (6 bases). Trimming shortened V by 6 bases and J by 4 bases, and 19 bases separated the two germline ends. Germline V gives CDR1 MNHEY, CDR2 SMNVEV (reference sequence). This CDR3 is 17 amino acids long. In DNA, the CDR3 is TGTGCCAGCAGCTCATCTCGTGACGGACTAGGGGCCAACGTCCTGACTTTC. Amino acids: CASSSSRDGLGANVLTF.

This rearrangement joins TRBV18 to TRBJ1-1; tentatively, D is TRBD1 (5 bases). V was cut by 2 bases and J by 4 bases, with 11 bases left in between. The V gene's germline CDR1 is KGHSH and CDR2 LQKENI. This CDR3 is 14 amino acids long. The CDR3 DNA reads TGTGCCAGCTCACCATCCACAGGTCTCACTGAAGCTTTCTTT. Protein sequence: CASSPSTGLTEAFF.

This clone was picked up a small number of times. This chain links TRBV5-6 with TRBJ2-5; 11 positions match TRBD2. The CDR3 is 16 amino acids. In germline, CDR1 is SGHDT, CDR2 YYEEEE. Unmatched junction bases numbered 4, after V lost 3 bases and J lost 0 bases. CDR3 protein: CASSYSSGGYQETQYF. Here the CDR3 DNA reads TGTGCCAGCAGCTACTCTAGCGGGGGGTACCAAGAGACCCAGTACTTC.

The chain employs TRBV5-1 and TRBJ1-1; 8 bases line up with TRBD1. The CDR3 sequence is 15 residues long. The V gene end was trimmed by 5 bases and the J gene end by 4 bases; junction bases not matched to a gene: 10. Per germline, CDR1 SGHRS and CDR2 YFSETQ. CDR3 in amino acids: CASRLDGQGSTEAFF. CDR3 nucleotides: TGCGCCAGCAGACTCGATGGACAGGGAAGCACTGAAGCTTTCTTT.

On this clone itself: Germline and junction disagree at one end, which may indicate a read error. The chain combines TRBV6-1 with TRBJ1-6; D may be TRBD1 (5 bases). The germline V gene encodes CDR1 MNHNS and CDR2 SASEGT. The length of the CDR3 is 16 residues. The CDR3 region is CASSEILSGYSSPLHF. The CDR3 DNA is TGTGCCAGCAGTGAAATACTGTCAGGGTATAGTTCACCCCTCCACTTT.

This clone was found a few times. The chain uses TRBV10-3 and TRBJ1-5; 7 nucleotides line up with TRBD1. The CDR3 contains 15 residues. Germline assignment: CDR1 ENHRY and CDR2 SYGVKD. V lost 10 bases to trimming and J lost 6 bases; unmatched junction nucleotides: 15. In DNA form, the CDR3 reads TGTGCCACCAGACCGGGACAGACGGGGAGTCAGCCCCAGCATTTT. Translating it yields CATRPGQTGSQPQHF.

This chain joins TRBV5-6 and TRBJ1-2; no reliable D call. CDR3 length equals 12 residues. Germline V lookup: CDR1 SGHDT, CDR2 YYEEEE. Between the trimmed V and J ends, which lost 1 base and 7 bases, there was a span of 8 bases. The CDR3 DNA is TGTGCCAGCAGCTTGCTTAGCTCTGGCTACACCTTC. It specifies CASSLLSSGYTF.

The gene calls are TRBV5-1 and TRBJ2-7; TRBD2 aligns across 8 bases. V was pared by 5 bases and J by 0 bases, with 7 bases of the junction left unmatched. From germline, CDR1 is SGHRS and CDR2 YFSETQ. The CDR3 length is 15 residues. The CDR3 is CASSFSGVSSYEQYF. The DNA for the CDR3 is TGCGCCAGCAGTTTTAGCGGGGTCAGCTCCTACGAGCAGTACTTC.

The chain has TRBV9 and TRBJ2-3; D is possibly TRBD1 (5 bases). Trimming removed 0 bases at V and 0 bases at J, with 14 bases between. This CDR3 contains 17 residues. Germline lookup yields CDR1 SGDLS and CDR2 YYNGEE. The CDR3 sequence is CASSVGFRVRSTDTQYF. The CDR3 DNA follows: TGTGCCAGCAGCGTAGGATTCAGGGTCCGCAGCACAGATACGCAGTATTTT.

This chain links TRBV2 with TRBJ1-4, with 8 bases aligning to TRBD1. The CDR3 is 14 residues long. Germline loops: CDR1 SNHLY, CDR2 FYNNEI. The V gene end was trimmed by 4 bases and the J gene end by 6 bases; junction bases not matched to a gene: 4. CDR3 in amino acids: CASSGQGAYEKLFF. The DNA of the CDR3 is TGTGCCAGCAGTGGTCAGGGGGCTTATGAAAAACTGTTTTTT.

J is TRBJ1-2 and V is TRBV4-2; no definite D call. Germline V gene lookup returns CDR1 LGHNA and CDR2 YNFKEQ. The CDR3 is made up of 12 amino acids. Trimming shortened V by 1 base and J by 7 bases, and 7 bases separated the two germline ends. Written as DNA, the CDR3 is TGTGCCAGCAGCCAAGGAGGTTCTGGCTACACCTTC. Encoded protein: CASSQGGSGYTF.

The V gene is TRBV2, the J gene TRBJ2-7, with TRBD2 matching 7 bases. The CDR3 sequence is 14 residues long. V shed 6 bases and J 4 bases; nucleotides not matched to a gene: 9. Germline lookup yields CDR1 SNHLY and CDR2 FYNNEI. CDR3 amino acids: CASRREGSRYEQYF. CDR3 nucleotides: TGTGCCAGCAGGAGGGAGGGTAGTAGGTACGAGCAGTACTTC.

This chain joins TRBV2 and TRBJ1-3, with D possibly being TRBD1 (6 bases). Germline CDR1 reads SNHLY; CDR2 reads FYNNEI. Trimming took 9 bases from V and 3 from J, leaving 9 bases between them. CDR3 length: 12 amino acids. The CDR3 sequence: CASHRVGNTIYF. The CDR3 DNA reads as TGTGCCAGTCACAGGGTTGGAAACACCATATATTTT.

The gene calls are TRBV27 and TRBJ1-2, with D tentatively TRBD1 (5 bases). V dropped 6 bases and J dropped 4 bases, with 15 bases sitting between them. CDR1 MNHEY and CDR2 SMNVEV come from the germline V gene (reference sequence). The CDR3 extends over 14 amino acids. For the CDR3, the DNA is TGTGCCAGCAGGTCCTCCGGGACTCCCTATGGCTACACCTTC. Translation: CASRSSGTPYGYTF.

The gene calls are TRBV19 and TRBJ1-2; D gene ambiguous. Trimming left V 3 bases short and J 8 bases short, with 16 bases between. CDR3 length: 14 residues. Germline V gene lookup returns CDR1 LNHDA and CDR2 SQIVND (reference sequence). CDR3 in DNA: TGTGCCAGTAGTATGGGAGGTTACCGGGGAGGCTACACCTTC. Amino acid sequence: CASSMGGYRGGYTF.

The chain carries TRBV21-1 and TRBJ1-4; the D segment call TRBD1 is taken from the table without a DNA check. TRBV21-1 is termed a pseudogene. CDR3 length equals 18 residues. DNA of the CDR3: TGTGCCAGCAGCAAAGCGCTAGGGGCCACTGGTCCCAATGAAAAACTGTTTTTT. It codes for CASSKALGATGPNEKLFF.

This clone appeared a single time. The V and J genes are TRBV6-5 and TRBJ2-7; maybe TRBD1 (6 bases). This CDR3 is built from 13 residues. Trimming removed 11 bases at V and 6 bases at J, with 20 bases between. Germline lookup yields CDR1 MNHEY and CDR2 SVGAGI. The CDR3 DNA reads TGTGCCTCAAGACTGGGGGCTTTGTTCGAGCAGTACTTC. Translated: CASRLGALFEQYF.